A single sample is the source of the 15 T cell receptor beta chains below, sequenced in a study of cytomegalovirus exposure and HLA in healthy donors. PCR used 60 Vbeta primers and 13 Jbeta primers. Using immunoSEQ multiplex PCR, the repertoire was profiled, and TCRdb retains in-frame clones only, with some absent. The sample has 150,000 to 200,000 clones, around 75% seen once; the top ten hold approximately 1.8%. Sequences were obtained from PBMCs. The receptors stem from a woman in her twenties or thirties in good health and CMV-seronegative.

This chain links TRBV7-3 with TRBJ2-1; D not certain. The CDR3 length is 15 residues. Germline CDR1 is SGHTA and CDR2 is FQGTGA. The V and J ends lost 1 base and 1 base respectively, with 8 bases between them. The CDR3 DNA reads as TGTGCCAGCAGCTTAAAGGCAGGTTCCTACAATGAGCAGTTCTTC. It specifies CASSLKAGSYNEQFF.

J is TRBJ2-3 and V is TRBV11-2; possibly TRBD2 for D (5 bases). The CDR3 loop spans 15 amino acids. Per germline, CDR1 SGHAT and CDR2 FQNNGV. The ends were cut back, 2 bases at V and 6 bases at J, with 15 bases in the middle. The CDR3 DNA reads as TGTGCCAGCAGCTTAAGCGGAAGCACGCCGGATACGCAGTATTTT. It yields the protein CASSLSGSTPDTQYF.

The V call is TRBV18, the J call TRBJ2-7; 9 nucleotides agree with TRBD2. The CDR3 extends over 16 amino acids. Looked up from germline, CDR1 is KGHSH and CDR2 is LQKENI. V lost 0 bases to trimming and J lost 7 bases; unmatched junction nucleotides: 10. The CDR3 coding sequence is TGTGCCAGCTCACCACCGGTTAGCGGGAGTAATGGAGAGCAGTACTTC. This translates into CASSPPVSGSNGEQYF.

In this sample, this clone turned up a few times. The rearrangement links TRBV25-1 to TRBJ2-3; D is uncertain. V was cut by 5 bases and J by 6 bases, with 12 bases left in between. The CDR3 sequence is 13 residues long. Germline V gene data show CDR1 as MGHDK and CDR2 as SYGVNS. The CDR3 sequence: CASSREEWDTQYF. Here the CDR3 DNA reads TGTGCCAGCAGTCGAGAAGAGTGGGATACGCAGTATTTT.

This clone was seen once. The chain employs TRBV29-1 and TRBJ2-3; 12 bases are shared with TRBD1. CDR1 is SQVTM, CDR2 ANQGSEA, per germline. V shed 7 bases, J shed 4 bases, and the junction held 12 bases outside the gene matches. The CDR3 runs to 16 residues. The CDR3, as DNA: TGCAGCGCACTGGGACAGGGGGCAACGGGGGCAGATACGCAGTATTTT. Translation: CSALGQGATGADTQYF.

This chain joins TRBV27 and TRBJ2-2; 12 nucleotides line up with TRBD2. This CDR3 comprises 17 residues. The ends lost 2 bases at V and 7 bases at J; junction bases unmatched: 8. CDR1 and CDR2 (germline): MNHEY, SMNVEV (reference sequence). The CDR3 region is CASSLPRLAGGIGELFF. The DNA of the CDR3 is TGTGCCAGCAGTTTACCTCGGCTAGCGGGAGGGATCGGGGAGCTGTTTTTT.

The chain is built from TRBV7-7 and TRBJ1-1; TRBD1 might be the D (6 bases). Trimming left V 5 bases short and J 6 bases short, with 13 bases between. There are 13 residues in the CDR3. Germline assignment: CDR1 SSHAT and CDR2 FNYEAQ (reference sequence). In DNA form, the CDR3 reads TGTGCCAGCAGCATACACAGGGACGCTGAAGCTTTCTTT. Translated: CASSIHRDAEAFF.

The chain joins TRBV5-4 to TRBJ2-1; D not certain. The CDR3 consists of 14 residues. Trimming left V 2 bases short and J 5 bases short, with 11 bases between. The germline CDR1 and CDR2 sequences are SGHNT and YYREEE (reference sequence). The CDR3 region is CASSFEQYHNEQFF. For the CDR3, the DNA is TGTGCCAGCAGCTTCGAACAGTACCACAATGAGCAGTTCTTC.

The V gene is TRBV30, the J gene TRBJ2-1; possibly TRBD2 for D (6 bases). The CDR3 extends over 15 amino acids. V lost 0 bases to trimming and J lost 9 bases, with 18 bases between them. Germline assignment: CDR1 GTSNPN and CDR2 SVGIG (reference sequence). This CDR3 is CAWSVLDFRESEQFF. The CDR3 DNA sequence: TGTGCCTGGAGTGTTCTGGACTTTCGGGAGAGTGAGCAGTTCTTC. Full variable domain (outside the CDR3, taken from reference TRBV30 and TRBJ2-1): SQTIHQWPATLVQPVGSPLSLECTVEGTSNPNLYWYRQAAGRGLQLLFYSVGIGQISSEVPQNLSASRPQDRQFILSSKKLLLSDSGFYLCAWSVLDFRESEQFFGPGTRLTVL.

The chain couples TRBV7-9 to TRBJ2-1; 8 bases fit TRBD1. The germline V gene encodes CDR1 SEHNR and CDR2 FQNEAQ (reference sequence). This CDR3 spans 15 amino acids. V shed 1 base and J 6 bases; nucleotides not matched to a gene: 5. The CDR3 region is CASSLGYTGGNEQFF. The CDR3 coding sequence is TGTGCCAGCAGCTTAGGATATACAGGGGGCAATGAGCAGTTCTTC.

The chain carries TRBV5-1 and TRBJ2-1; TRBD2 aligns across 13 bases. Trimming cost V 2 bases and J 6 bases; bases outside gene matches: 5. Germline CDR1 and CDR2: SGHRS and YFSETQ. The length of the CDR3 is 16 residues. In DNA form, the CDR3 reads TGCGCCAGCAGCTTCCCCGGGACTAGCGGGGTCAATGAGCAGTTCTTC. Its translation: CASSFPGTSGVNEQFF.

In this sample, this clone turned up once. V usage is TRBV7-8 and J usage is TRBJ1-2; a weak D match, TRBD1 (6 bases). The CDR3 sequence is 12 residues long. Trimming cost V 5 bases and J 4 bases, with 8 bases left between them. Germline loops: CDR1 SGHVS, CDR2 FQNEAQ. The DNA of the CDR3 is TGTGCCAGCAGCCCGGACAGCTATGGCTACACCTTC. Translating gives CASSPDSYGYTF.

This clone is a singleton in its sample. J is TRBJ2-2 and V is TRBV5-1, with a possible D match to TRBD1 (6 bases). CDR1 is SGHRS and CDR2 is YFSETQ in the germline V gene. The CDR3 is made up of 15 amino acids. V gave up 4 bases and J gave up 0 bases, with 10 bases separating them. DNA for the CDR3: TGCGCCAGCAGCGCCGGGACATCGAACACCGGGGAGCTGTTTTTT. It translates to CASSAGTSNTGELFF. Full variable domain (outside the CDR3, taken from reference TRBV5-1 and TRBJ2-2): KAGVTQTPRYLIKTRGQQVTLSCSPISGHRSVSWYQQTPGQGLQFLFEYFSETQRNKGNFPGRFSGRQFSNSRSEMNVSTLELGDSALYLCASSAGTSNTGELFFGEGSRLTVL.

The J gene is TRBJ2-7, the V gene TRBV4-2; 11 nucleotides align to TRBD2. V was clipped by 1 base and J by 2 bases; unmatched bases: 4. Germline V lookup: CDR1 LGHNA, CDR2 YNFKEQ. The CDR3 spans 16 residues. The chain's CDR3 is CASSQGSSGGTYEQYF. The CDR3 DNA is TGTGCCAGCAGCCAAGGGTCTAGCGGGGGGACCTACGAGCAGTACTTC.

This chain uses TRBV7-9 with TRBJ1-2; 9 nucleotides align to TRBD1. CDR1 and CDR2 from the germline V gene are SEHNR and FQNEAQ (reference sequence). Unmatched junction bases numbered 9, after V lost 5 bases and J lost 5 bases. CDR3 length equals 15 residues. The CDR3 sequence: CASSTTGTGFYGYTF. The DNA of the CDR3 is TGTGCCAGCAGCACGACCGGGACAGGGTTTTATGGCTACACCTTC.